This TCR beta chain was recorded in a study of preoperative IRX-2 immunotherapy in early breast cancer. The CDR3 has 17 residues. J gave up 6 bases and V 4 bases, and 16 bases lay outside the gene matches. Sequencing used immunoSEQ multiplex PCR; TCRdb keeps in-frame clones, though not all of them. The table has some 99,000 clones, approximately 90% seen once. Indicated treatment: preoperative locoregional IRX-2 cytokine immunotherapy. Samples came from a phase Ib trial of preoperative locoregional IRX-2 cytokine immunotherapy. Source: tumor tissue, taken after IRX-2 immunotherapy. This receptor was identified in a human donor with breast cancer. This chain uses TRBV7-1 with TRBJ2-3; TRBD2 agrees at 7 bases. TRBV7-1 is an ORF for which the function is uncertain. DNA of the CDR3: TGTGCCAGCAGCTTGGAGGGAGGGCCCCGGCCGAGGGATACGCAGTATTTT. Encoded protein: CASSLEGGPRPRDTQYF.